The 18 T cell receptor beta chains below all came from one sample that was sequenced in a study of T cell responses to AZD1222 COVID-19 vaccine. Generated by immunoSEQ multiplex PCR, the TCRdb table keeps only in-frame clones and is missing some. The table includes 88,000 or so clones, approximately 91% detected once. The sample was peripheral blood, taken on day 0 of AZD1222 vaccination. Every receptor here comes from an adult in good health.

This sequence joins TRBV5-1 and TRBJ2-5; TRBD1 might be the D (6 bases). Germline V gene sequence: CDR1 SGHRS, CDR2 YFSETQ. V was pared by 4 bases and J by 2 bases, with 15 bases between. The CDR3 extends over 15 amino acids. The CDR3 DNA is TGCGCCAGCAGCGACGACAGGACCGCACAAGAGACCCAGTACTTC. Its protein product is CASSDDRTAQETQYF.

The V call is TRBV4-2, the J call TRBJ1-6; 8 positions match TRBD1. The CDR3 extends over 16 amino acids. CDR1 and CDR2 (germline): LGHNA, YNFKEQ. J lost 8 bases, V lost 4 bases, and 10 bases had no gene match. CDR3 amino acids: CASSRDRGVGDSPLHF. Written as DNA, the CDR3 is TGTGCCAGCAGCCGAGACAGGGGCGTAGGTGATTCACCCCTCCACTTT.

This clone appeared a few times. This rearrangement joins TRBV6-5 to TRBJ1-2, with TRBD1 identical over 9 bases. Germline-derived CDR1 and CDR2 are MNHEY and SVGAGI. The V segment lost 2 bases and the J segment 6 bases; nucleotides outside the gene matches: 4. This CDR3 is built from 14 residues. CDR3 in amino acids: CASSYIQGAHGYTF. The CDR3 DNA sequence: TGTGCCAGCAGTTACATACAGGGGGCCCATGGCTACACCTTC.

The chain uses TRBV10-3 and TRBJ2-2; TRBD2 matches 9 bases. The CDR3 loop spans 14 amino acids. Losses at the gene ends were 6 bases for V and 5 bases for J; bases not matched to a gene: 4. Germline CDR1 and CDR2: ENHRY and SYGVKD. This CDR3 reads CAIRRGGDTGELFF. The CDR3, as DNA: TGTGCCATCAGGCGGGGGGGCGATACCGGGGAGCTGTTTTTT.

This clone was seen more than once but under ten times. The rearrangement joins TRBV27 to TRBJ2-1; the D call may be TRBD1 or TRBD2 (5 bases each). V lost 5 bases, J lost 11 bases, and 19 bases lay in between. CDR1 and CDR2 (germline): MNHEY, SMNVEV (reference sequence). The CDR3 extends over 14 amino acids. The CDR3 is CASSPGGYWGQQFF. The CDR3 nucleotides are TGTGCCAGCAGTCCCGGCGGGTATTGGGGCCAGCAGTTCTTC.

V is TRBV4-3 and J is TRBJ2-7; 8 bases are a match to TRBD1. The CDR3 extends over 16 amino acids. Germline values: CDR1 LGHNA, CDR2 YSLEER. V shed 1 base, J shed 0 bases, and the junction held 5 bases outside the gene matches. The CDR3 region has the DNA TGCGCCAGCAGCCAAGGGACAGGGAGAAGCTCCTACGAGCAGTACTTC. It specifies CASSQGTGRSSYEQYF.

This chain connects TRBV2 to TRBJ2-7; 10 bases line up with TRBD1. The CDR3 is made up of 14 amino acids. V shed 8 bases, J shed 2 bases, and the junction held 6 bases outside the gene matches. Germline V gene lookup returns CDR1 SNHLY and CDR2 FYNNEI. Written as DNA, the CDR3 is TGTGCCAGCCGTGTGGACAGGGGGGCCTACGAGCAGTACTTC. Its protein is CASRVDRGAYEQYF. Drawing the rest from reference TRBV2 and TRBJ2-7, the complete variable domain is EPEVTQTPSHQVTQMGQEVILRCVPISNHLYFYWYRQILGQKVEFLVSFYNNEISEKSEIFDDQFSVERPDGSNFTLKIRSTKLEDSAMYFCASRVDRGAYEQYFGPGTRLTVT.

This sequence joins TRBV6-1 and TRBJ1-2, with TRBD1 as a possible D gene (5 bases). V was cut by 0 bases and J by 4 bases, with 9 bases left in between. The CDR3 covers 14 residues. The germline V gene has CDR1 MNHNS and CDR2 SASEGT. The CDR3 reads CASSEAVRVYGYTF. CDR3 nucleotide sequence: TGTGCCAGCAGTGAAGCAGTCAGGGTCTATGGCTACACCTTC.

The chain links TRBV19 to TRBJ1-2; D is perhaps TRBD1 (6 bases). The CDR3 is 15 amino acids. Germline assignment: CDR1 LNHDA and CDR2 SQIVND (reference sequence). V was pared by 3 bases and J by 2 bases, with 13 bases between. The CDR3 DNA follows: TGTGCCAGTAGTATTAGGACAGATTTGAACTATGGCTACACCTTC. This encodes CASSIRTDLNYGYTF.

The chain uses TRBV3-1 (or the pseudogene TRBV3-2) and TRBJ1-2; D perhaps matches TRBD1 (6 bases). The CDR3 length is 13 residues. Germline CDR1 and CDR2: LGHDT and YNNKEL (reference sequence). The V gene lost 2 bases and the J gene lost 4 bases, with 8 bases spanning the gap. CDR3 in DNA: TGTGCCAGCAGCCAATACAGGGCCTATGGCTACACCTTC. Translation: CASSQYRAYGYTF.

The chain joins TRBV5-1 to TRBJ2-1, with 8 positions matching TRBD2. Germline CDR1 reads SGHRS; CDR2 reads YFSETQ. V lost 4 bases and J lost 6; bases outside the gene matches: 9. This CDR3 contains 15 residues. The CDR3 bases are TGCGCCAGCAGCCCTCCGGGACTAGTGGGCAATGAGCAGTTCTTC. This encodes CASSPPGLVGNEQFF.

V usage is TRBV6-4 and J usage is TRBJ2-3, with TRBD1 matching over 10 bases. Looked up from germline, CDR1 is MRHNA and CDR2 is SNTAGT. The CDR3 totals 15 residues. The V segment lost 2 bases and the J segment 2 bases; nucleotides outside the gene matches: 1. CDR3 in DNA: TGTGCCAGCAGTGACGGGACAGGGGACACAGATACGCAGTATTTT. Protein product: CASSDGTGDTDTQYF.

The chain joins TRBV19 to TRBJ1-5, with D possibly TRBD1 on 6 matching bases. This CDR3 has 13 amino acids. With 1 base removed from V and 11 bases from J, the gap between germline ends came to 12 bases. Germline values: CDR1 LNHDA, CDR2 SQIVND (reference sequence). CDR3 coding DNA: TGTGCCAGTAGTATAGCCCCAGGGGCGGCCCAGCATTTT. Its translation is CASSIAPGAAQHF.

The J gene is TRBJ2-5, the V gene TRBV5-1, with D possibly being TRBD1 or TRBD2 (5 bases each). This CDR3 contains 14 residues. V lost 0 bases and J 4 bases, leaving 10 bases between the germline ends. CDR1 is SGHRS and CDR2 is YFSETQ in the germline V gene. CDR3 sequence: CASSLGHGAETQYF. The CDR3 DNA sequence: TGCGCCAGCAGCTTGGGCCACGGGGCAGAGACCCAGTACTTC.

This chain connects TRBV28 to TRBJ2-7; 10 bases line up with TRBD1. The CDR3 extends over 15 amino acids. The germline V gene has CDR1 MDHEN and CDR2 SYDVKM. V dropped 3 bases and J dropped 4; count of bases not matched to a gene: 6. The CDR3 region is CASSLPGQGLYEQYF. In DNA form, the CDR3 reads TGTGCCAGCAGTTTGCCGGGACAGGGGCTTTACGAGCAGTACTTC. Supplemented by reference TRBV28 and TRBJ2-7, the full variable domain reads DVKVTQSSRYLVKRTGEKVFLECVQDMDHENMFWYRQDPGLGLRLIYFSYDVKMKEKGDIPEGYSVSREKKERFSLILESASTNQTSMYLCASSLPGQGLYEQYFGPGTRLTVT.

The genes are TRBV7-2 and TRBJ2-1; 7 bases match TRBD1. The CDR3 has 15 residues. The germline gives CDR1 SGHTA, CDR2 FQGNSA. V lost 1 base to trimming and J lost 7 bases; unmatched junction nucleotides: 7. CDR3 nucleotide sequence: TGTGCCAGCAGCTTAGACGGACAGGCTGGTAATGAGCAGTTCTTC. Protein product: CASSLDGQAGNEQFF.

The chain has TRBV19 and TRBJ1-2; D is undetermined. V lost 3 bases and J 2 bases, leaving 16 bases between the germline ends. The CDR3 covers 16 residues. Germline CDR1 and CDR2: LNHDA and SQIVND (reference sequence). The CDR3 nucleotides are TGTGCCAGTAGTATTCGTCGGACGCTCGAAAACTATGGCTACACCTTC. It specifies CASSIRRTLENYGYTF.

The chain has TRBV18 and TRBJ1-1; 9 bases are a match to TRBD1. The CDR3 extends over 17 amino acids. Germline V gene data show CDR1 as KGHSH and CDR2 as LQKENI. After removal of 1 base from V and 4 bases from J, the junction contained 10 bases not matched to a gene. The DNA for the CDR3 is TGTGCCAGCTCACCACGTCCCGGGACAGGGTTAGGCACTGAAGCTTTCTTT. Amino acid sequence: CASSPRPGTGLGTEAFF. The whole variable domain, remainder taken from reference TRBV18 and TRBJ1-1, is NAGVMQNPRHLVRRRGQEARLRCSPMKGHSHVYWYRQLPEEGLKFMVYLQKENIIDESGMPKERFSAEFPKEGPSILRIQQVVRGDSAAYFCASSPRPGTGLGTEAFFGQGTRLTVV.